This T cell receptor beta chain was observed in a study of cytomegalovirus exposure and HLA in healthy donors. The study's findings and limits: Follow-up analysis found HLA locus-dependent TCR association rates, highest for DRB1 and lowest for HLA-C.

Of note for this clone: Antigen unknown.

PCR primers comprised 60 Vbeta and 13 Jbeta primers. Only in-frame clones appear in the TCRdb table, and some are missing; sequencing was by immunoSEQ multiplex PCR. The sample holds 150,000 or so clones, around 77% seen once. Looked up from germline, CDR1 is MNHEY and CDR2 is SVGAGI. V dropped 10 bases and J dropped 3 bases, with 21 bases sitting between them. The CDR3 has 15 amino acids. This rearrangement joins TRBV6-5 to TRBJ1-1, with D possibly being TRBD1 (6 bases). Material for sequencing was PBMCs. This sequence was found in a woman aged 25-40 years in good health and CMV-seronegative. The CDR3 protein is CATHGQRGGDTEAFF. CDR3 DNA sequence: TGTGCCACCCACGGACAGCGAGGGGGGGACACTGAAGCTTTCTTT.